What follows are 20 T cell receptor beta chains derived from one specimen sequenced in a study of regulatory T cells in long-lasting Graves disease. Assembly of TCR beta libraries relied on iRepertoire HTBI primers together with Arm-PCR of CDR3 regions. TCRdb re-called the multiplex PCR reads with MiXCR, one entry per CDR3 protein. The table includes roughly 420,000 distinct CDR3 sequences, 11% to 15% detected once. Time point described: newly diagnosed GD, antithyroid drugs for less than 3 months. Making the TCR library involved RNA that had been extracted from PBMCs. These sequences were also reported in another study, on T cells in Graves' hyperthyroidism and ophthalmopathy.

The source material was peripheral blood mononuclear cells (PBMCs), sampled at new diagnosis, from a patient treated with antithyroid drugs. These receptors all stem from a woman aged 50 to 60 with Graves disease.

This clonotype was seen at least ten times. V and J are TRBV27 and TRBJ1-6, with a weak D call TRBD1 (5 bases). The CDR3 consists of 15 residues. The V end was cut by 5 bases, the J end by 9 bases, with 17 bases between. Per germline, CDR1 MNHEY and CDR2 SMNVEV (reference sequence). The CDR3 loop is CASSPEPGRGSPLHF. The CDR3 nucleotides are TGTGCCAGCAGTCCCGAGCCGGGGCGCGGTTCACCCCTCCACTTT.

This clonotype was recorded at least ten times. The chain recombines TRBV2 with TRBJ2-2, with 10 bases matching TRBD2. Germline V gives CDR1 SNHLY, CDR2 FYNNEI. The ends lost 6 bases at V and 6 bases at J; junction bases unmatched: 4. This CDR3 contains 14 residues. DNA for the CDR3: TGTGCCAGCAGACGCGGACTAGCGGCCGGGGAGCTGTTTTTT. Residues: CASRRGLAAGELFF.

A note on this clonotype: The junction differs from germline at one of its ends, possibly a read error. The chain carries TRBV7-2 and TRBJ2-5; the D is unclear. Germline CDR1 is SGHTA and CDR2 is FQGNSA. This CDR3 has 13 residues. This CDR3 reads CASSLFGQEAQYF. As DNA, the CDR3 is TGTGCCAGCAGCTTATTTGGCCAAGAGGCCCAGTACTTC.

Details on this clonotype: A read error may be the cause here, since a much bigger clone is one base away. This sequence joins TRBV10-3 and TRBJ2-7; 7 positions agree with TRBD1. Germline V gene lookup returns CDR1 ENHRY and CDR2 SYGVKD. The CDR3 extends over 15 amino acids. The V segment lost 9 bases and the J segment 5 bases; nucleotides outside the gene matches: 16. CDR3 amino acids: CAMPRDDRVEDEQYF. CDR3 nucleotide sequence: TGTGCCATGCCACGGGACGACAGGGTGGAGGACGAGCAGTACTTC.

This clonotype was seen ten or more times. The CDR3 is CAISDDRGRNEKLFF. CDR3 sequence (DNA): TGTGCCATCAGCGACGACAGGGGTCGTAATGAAAAACTGTTTTTT. This sequence joins TRBV10-3 and TRBJ1-4; 8 bases line up with TRBD1. Trimming took 6 bases from V and 4 from J; bases not matched to a gene: 7. This CDR3 contains 15 residues. Germline V gene lookup returns CDR1 ENHRY and CDR2 SYGVKD.

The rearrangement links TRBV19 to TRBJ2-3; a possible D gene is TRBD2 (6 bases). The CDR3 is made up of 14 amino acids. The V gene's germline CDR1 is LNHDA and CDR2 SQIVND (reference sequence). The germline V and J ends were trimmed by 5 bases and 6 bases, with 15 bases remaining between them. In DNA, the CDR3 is TGTGCCAGTAGTTTTAACCCGGGGGACGATACGCAGTATTTT. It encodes CASSFNPGDDTQYF.

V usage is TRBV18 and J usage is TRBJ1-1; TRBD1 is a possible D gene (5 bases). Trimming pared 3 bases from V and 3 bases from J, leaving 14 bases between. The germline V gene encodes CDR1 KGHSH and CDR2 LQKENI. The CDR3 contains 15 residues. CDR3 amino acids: CASSPSGPGDTEAFF. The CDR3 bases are TGTGCCAGCTCACCCTCGGGACCGGGGGACACTGAAGCTTTCTTT.

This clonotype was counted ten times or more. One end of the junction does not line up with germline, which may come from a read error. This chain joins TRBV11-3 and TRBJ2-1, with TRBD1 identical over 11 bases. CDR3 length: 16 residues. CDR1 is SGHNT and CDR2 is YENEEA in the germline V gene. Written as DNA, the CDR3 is TGTGCCAGCAGCCTAGAGGGGGGACAGGGGGTCGGTGAGCAGTTCTTC. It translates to CASSLEGGQGVGEQFF. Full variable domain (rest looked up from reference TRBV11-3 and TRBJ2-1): EAGVVQSPRYKIIEKKQPVAFWCNPISGHNTLYWYLQNLGQGPELLIRYENEEAVDDSQLPKDRFSAERLKGVDSTLKIQPAELGDSAVYLCASSLEGGQGVGEQFFGPGTRLTVL.

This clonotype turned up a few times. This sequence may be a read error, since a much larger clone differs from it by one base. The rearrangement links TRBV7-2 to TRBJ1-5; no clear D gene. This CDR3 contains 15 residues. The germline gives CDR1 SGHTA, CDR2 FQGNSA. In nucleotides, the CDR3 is TGTGCCAGCAGCTTAGTGGAGGGTAGCAATCAGCCCCAGCGTTTT. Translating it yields CASSLVEGSNQPQRF.

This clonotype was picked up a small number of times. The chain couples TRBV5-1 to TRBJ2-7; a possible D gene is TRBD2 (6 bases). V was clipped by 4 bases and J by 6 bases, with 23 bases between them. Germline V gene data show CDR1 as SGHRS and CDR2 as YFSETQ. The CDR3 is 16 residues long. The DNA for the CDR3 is TGCGCCAGCAGCCAGGGCTCGTCGGGGGTGTATGGCGAGCAGTACTTC. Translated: CASSQGSSGVYGEQYF.

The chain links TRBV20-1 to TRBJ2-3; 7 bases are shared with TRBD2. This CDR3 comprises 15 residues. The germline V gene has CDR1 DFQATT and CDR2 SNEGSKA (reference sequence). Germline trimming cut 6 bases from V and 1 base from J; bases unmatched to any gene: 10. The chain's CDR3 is CSATPGTNGTDTQYF. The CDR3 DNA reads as TGCAGTGCAACCCCCGGGACTAACGGCACAGATACGCAGTATTTT.

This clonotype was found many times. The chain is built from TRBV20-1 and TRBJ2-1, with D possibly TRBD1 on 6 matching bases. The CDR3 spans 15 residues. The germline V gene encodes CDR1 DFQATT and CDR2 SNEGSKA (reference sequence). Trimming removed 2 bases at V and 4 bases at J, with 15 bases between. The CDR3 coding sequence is TGCAGTGCTAGATCCGCCGGGACATCGTACAATGAGCAGTTCTTC. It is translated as CSARSAGTSYNEQFF.

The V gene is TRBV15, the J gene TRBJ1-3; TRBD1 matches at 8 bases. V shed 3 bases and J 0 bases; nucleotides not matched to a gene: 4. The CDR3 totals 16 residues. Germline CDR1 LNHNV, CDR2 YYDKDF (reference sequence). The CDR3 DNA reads TGTGCCACCAGCAGGGTCACAGGGGGCTCTGGAAACACCATATATTTT. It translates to CATSRVTGGSGNTIYF.

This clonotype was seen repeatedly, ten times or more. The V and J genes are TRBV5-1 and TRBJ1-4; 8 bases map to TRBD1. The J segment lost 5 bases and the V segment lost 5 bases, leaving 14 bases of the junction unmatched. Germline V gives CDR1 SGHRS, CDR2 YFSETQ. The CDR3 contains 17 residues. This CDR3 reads CASRAGTGIQGNEKLFF. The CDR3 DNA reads TGCGCCAGCAGGGCCGGGACAGGCATTCAGGGAAATGAAAAACTGTTTTTT.

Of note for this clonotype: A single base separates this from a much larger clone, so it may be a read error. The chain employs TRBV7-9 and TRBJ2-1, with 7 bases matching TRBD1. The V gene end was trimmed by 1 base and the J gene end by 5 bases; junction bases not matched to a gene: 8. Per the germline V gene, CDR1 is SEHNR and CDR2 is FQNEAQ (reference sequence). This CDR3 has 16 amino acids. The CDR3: CASSLVGTVTHNEQFF. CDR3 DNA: TGTGCCAGCAGCTTAGTCGGGACAGTAACCCACAATGAGCAGTTCTTC.

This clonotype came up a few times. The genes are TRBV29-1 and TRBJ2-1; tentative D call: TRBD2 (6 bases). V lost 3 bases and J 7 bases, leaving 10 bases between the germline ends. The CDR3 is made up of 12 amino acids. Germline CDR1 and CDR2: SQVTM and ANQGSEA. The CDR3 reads CSVEDYPNEQFF. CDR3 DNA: TGCAGCGTTGAGGACTATCCGAATGAGCAGTTCTTC.

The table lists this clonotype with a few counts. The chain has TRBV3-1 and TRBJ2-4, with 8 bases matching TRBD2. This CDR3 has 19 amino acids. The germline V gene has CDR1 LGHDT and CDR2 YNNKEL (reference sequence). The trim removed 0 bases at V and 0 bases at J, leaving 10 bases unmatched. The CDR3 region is CASSQDRVLAGLAKNIQYF. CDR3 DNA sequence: TGTGCCAGCAGCCAAGATAGGGTATTAGCGGGACTAGCCAAAAACATTCAGTACTTC.

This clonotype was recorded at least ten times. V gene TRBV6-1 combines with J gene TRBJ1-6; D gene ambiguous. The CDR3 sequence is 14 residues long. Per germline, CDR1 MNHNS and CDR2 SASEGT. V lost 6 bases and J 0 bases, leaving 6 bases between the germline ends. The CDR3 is CASRTFSYNSPLHF. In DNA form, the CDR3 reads TGTGCCAGCAGGACATTCTCCTATAATTCACCCCTCCACTTT.

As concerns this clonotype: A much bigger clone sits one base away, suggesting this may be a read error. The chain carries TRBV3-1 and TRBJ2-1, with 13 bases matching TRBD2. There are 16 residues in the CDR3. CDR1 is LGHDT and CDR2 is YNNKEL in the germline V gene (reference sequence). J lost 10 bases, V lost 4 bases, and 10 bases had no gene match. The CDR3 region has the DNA TGTGCCAGCAGCCCGACTAGCGGGAGGACTACCTACGAGCAGTTCTTC. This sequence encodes CASSPTSGRTTYEQFF.

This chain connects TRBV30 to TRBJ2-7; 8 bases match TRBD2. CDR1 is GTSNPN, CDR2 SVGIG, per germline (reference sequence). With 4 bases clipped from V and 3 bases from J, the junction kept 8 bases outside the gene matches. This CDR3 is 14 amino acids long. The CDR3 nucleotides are TGTGCCTGGATGGCCGGGGGGGCAGGCTACGAGCAGTACTTC. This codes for CAWMAGGAGYEQYF. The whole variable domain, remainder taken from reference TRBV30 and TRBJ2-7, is SQTIHQWPATLVQPVGSPLSLECTVEGTSNPNLYWYRQAAGRGLQLLFYSVGIGQISSEVPQNLSASRPQDRQFILSSKKLLLSDSGFYLCAWMAGGAGYEQYFGPGTRLTVT.